These 12 T cell receptor beta chains were sequenced from one sample in a study of blood T cell repertoires in COVID-19 (TCRdb year 2020). The library was prepared using the immunoSEQ multiplex PCR assay. Imported from immuneACCESS, the table was reduced by TCRdb to in-frame sequences with V and J called. These copies leave out some clones; in studies compared against another copy, an unresolved V gene accounts for under half, and the cause of the remainder is not known. For this sample there are some 150,000 clones; more than 65% appear just once. Jointly, the top ten make up more than 5.5% of the sample. The sequencing sample was made of peripheral blood. These TCRs come from a woman aged 50 to 60 in a cohort sampled during active or convalescent COVID-19.

The chain links TRBV4-1 to TRBJ2-2; the match to TRBD1 covers 7 bases. Germline values: CDR1 MGHRA, CDR2 YSYEKL. The CDR3 contains 20 residues. Trimming at V came to 4 bases and at J to 3 bases, leaving 20 bases not matched to a gene. CDR3 coding DNA: TGCGCCAGCAGCCGCCGACGACAGGGCCCCACCCGGGCGGACACCGGGGAGCTGTTTTTT. This gives the protein CASSRRRQGPTRADTGELFF.

The J gene is TRBJ2-1, the V gene TRBV2, with 7 bases fitting TRBD2. V gave up 0 bases and J gave up 2 bases; unmatched junction bases: 7. Germline assignment: CDR1 SNHLY and CDR2 FYNNEI. The CDR3 runs 17 residues. CDR3 DNA sequence: TGTGCCAGCAGTGAAGCGCTTCAAGCGGGGACCTACAATGAGCAGTTCTTC. This codes for CASSEALQAGTYNEQFF.

The sample holds one count of this clone. The V call is TRBV19, the J call TRBJ2-3, with 12 bases identical to TRBD2. The germline CDR1 and CDR2 sequences are LNHDA and SQIVND (reference sequence). V was clipped by 2 bases and J by 1 base; unmatched bases: 7. This CDR3 region has 18 residues. The CDR3, as DNA: TGTGCCAGTAGTATATGGCCGCCTAGCGGGGGGGGCACAGATACGCAGTATTTT. The encoded protein is CASSIWPPSGGGTDTQYF. Combining the CDR3 with reference TRBV19 and TRBJ2-3 gives the whole variable domain DGGITQSPKYLFRKEGQNVTLSCEQNLNHDAMYWYRQDPGQGLRLIYYSQIVNDFQKGDIAEGYSVSREKKESFPLTVTSAQKNPTAFYLCASSIWPPSGGGTDTQYFGPGTRLTVL.

The gene calls are TRBV7-2 and TRBJ1-3, with D perhaps TRBD1 (6 bases). Germline V gives CDR1 SGHTA, CDR2 FQGNSA. The CDR3 has 16 residues. V gave up 0 bases and J gave up 2 bases, with 11 bases separating them. CDR3 coding DNA: TGTGCCAGCAGCTTAGCGGCCAGGGGTACTGGAAACACCATATATTTT. It encodes CASSLAARGTGNTIYF.

This chain connects TRBV24-1 to TRBJ2-2, with TRBD1 matching 9 bases. The trim removed 8 bases at V and 3 bases at J, leaving 15 bases unmatched. The germline gives CDR1 KGHDR, CDR2 SFDVKD. The CDR3 is 18 amino acids. This CDR3 is CATTPGPGQGLYTGELFF. The CDR3 DNA follows: TGTGCCACCACCCCTGGACCCGGACAGGGGTTGTACACCGGGGAGCTGTTTTTT.

This clone was counted ten times or more. This chain links TRBV11-1 with TRBJ2-7; unclear D gene. The CDR3 is 13 amino acids. The germline V gene encodes CDR1 SGHAT and CDR2 FQDESV (reference sequence). V dropped 1 base and J dropped 6 bases, with 10 bases sitting between them. CDR3 loop: CASSLDGGREQYF. The CDR3 DNA reads TGTGCCAGCAGCTTAGATGGTGGGCGCGAGCAGTACTTC.

The V call is TRBV11-2, the J call TRBJ1-6; 8 nucleotides match TRBD1. Germline V gene data show CDR1 as SGHAT and CDR2 as FQNNGV. CDR3 length equals 13 residues. Trimming cost V 4 bases and J 8 bases; bases outside gene matches: 1. The CDR3 loop is CASSSDRDSPLHF. The CDR3 nucleotides are TGTGCCAGCAGCTCGGACAGGGATTCACCCCTCCACTTT.

The V and J genes are TRBV19 and TRBJ1-1, with a tentative D call TRBD1 (6 bases). Germline assignment: CDR1 LNHDA and CDR2 SQIVND (reference sequence). The V gene lost 7 bases and the J gene lost 5 bases, with 14 bases spanning the gap. This CDR3 region has 13 residues. The chain's CDR3 is CASTALRGTEAFF. CDR3 coding DNA: TGTGCCAGTACTGCCCTCAGGGGAACTGAAGCTTTCTTT.

This clone appeared a single time. The chain couples TRBV5-4 to TRBJ1-1; D unclear. V was trimmed by 0 bases and J by 6 bases, leaving 18 bases between them. There are 16 residues in the CDR3. Germline V gene data show CDR1 as SGHNT and CDR2 as YYREEE (reference sequence). CDR3 nucleotides: TGTGCCAGCAGCTTGGGAGGGAGGGTTAGCAGCGCTGAAGCTTTCTTT. It specifies CASSLGGRVSSAEAFF.

The chain is built from TRBV6-5 and TRBJ1-3; D not certain. The V gene's germline CDR1 is MNHEY and CDR2 SVGAGI. Trimming took off 1 base at V and 4 bases at J, with 11 bases between the two ends. The CDR3 length is 15 residues. CDR3 bases: TGTGCCAGCAGTTACTTCTCCCGCGGGGGAAACACCATATATTTT. Translation gives CASSYFSRGGNTIYF.

This clone occurred once. This rearrangement joins TRBV6-6 to TRBJ1-4; a weak D match, TRBD1 (5 bases). Trimming pared 8 bases from V and 7 bases from J, leaving 11 bases between. Germline V gene data show CDR1 as MNHNY and CDR2 as SVGAGI (reference sequence). This CDR3 spans 12 amino acids. CDR3 protein: CASDPGSEKLFF. Here the CDR3 DNA reads TGTGCCAGCGATCCAGGGTCTGAAAAACTGTTTTTT.

This clone has only one observation. This chain joins TRBV10-1 and TRBJ1-1, with 8 bases identical to TRBD1. CDR3 size: 21 residues. The germline gives CDR1 WNHNN, CDR2 SYGVQD (reference sequence). J lost 7 bases, V lost 9 bases, and 34 bases had no gene match. The CDR3 DNA reads TGCGCCAGTAAGGGGCACTACGACCGGGACAGGTTAAAAGATCGACCTCATGAAGCTTTCTTT. Translation: CASKGHYDRDRLKDRPHEAFF.